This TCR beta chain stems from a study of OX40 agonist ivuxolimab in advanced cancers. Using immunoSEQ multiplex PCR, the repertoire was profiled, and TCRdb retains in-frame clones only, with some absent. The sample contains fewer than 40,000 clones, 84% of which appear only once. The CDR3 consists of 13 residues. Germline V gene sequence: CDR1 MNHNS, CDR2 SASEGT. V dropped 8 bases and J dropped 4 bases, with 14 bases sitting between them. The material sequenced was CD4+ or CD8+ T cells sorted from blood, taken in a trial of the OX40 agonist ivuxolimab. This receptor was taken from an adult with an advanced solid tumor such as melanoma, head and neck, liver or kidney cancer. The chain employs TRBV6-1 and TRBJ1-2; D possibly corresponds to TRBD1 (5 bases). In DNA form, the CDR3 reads TGTGCCAGCCGGGGGGGGACCCGCTATGGCTACACCTTC. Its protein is CASRGGTRYGYTF.